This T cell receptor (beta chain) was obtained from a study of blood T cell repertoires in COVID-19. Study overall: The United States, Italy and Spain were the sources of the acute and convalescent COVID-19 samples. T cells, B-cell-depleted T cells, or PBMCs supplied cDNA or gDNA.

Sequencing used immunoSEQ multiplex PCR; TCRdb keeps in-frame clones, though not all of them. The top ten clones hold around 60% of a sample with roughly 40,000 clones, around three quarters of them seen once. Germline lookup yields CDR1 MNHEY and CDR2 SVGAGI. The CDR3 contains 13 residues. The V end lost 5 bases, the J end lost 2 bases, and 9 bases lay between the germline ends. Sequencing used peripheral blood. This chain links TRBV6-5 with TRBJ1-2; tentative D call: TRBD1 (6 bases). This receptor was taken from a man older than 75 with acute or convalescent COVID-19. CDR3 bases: TGTGCCAGCAGTCGGGGACACAACTATGGCTACACCTTC. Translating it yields CASSRGHNYGYTF.